This TCR beta chain was captured in a study of cytomegalovirus exposure and HLA in healthy donors. Findings and limits, study-wide: What was likely a sequencing artifact was a cluster of highly shared sequence variants.

Comment on this clone: Antigen specificity is unknown.

Both 60 Vbeta primers and 13 Jbeta primers went into the PCR. The repertoire was sequenced with immunoSEQ multiplex PCR; TCRdb's copy has only in-frame clones and lacks some. The sample records 100,000 to 150,000 clones, 82% being singletons. The CDR3 has 15 amino acids. With 3 bases removed from V and 9 bases from J, the gap between germline ends came to 18 bases. Germline assignment: CDR1 LNHDA and CDR2 SQIVND (reference sequence). The sequenced sample was PBMCs. The source of this sequence is a boy aged 5-17 years in good health and CMV-seronegative. The chain joins TRBV19 to TRBJ1-5, with a possible D match to TRBD1 (6 bases). The CDR3 sequence: CASSIAIQGMRPQHF. In nucleotides, the CDR3 is TGTGCCAGTAGTATCGCGATCCAGGGGATGCGGCCCCAGCATTTT.